This is a list of T cell receptor beta chains from one sample in a study of T-cell reconstitution after alpha-beta-depleted transplantation in children. TCRdb called the PCR reads again in MiXCR, with one record for every CDR3 protein. In the table there are about 360,000 distinct CDR3 sequences, approximately 12% of which are singletons. The sequencing here drew on PBMCs, taken from the stem cell graft. These receptors were taken from a human donor who donated a stem cell graft to a child with Fanconi anemia. Both conserved end residues are part of each CDR3. Each record gives: CDR3 length, clone size, D gene, J gene, V gene, CDR3 DNA, CDR3 protein. A D gene is named only where the DNA matches it firmly. Clone size is stated in some rows and not others, as once, few, many or a class when expanded.

CDR3 length: 16; clone size: .; D gene: .; J gene: TRBJ2-3; V gene: TRBV7-9; CDR3 DNA: TGTGCCACCGGCCTGGGGGGATTCGGGGGCACAGATACGCAGTATTTT; CDR3 protein: CATGLGGFGGTDTQYF
CDR3 length: 17; clone size: few; D gene: .; J gene: TRBJ1-3; V gene: TRBV4-3; CDR3 DNA: TGCGCCAGCAGCCCTTGGGGGGCGGCTTCCTCTGGAAACACCATATATTTT; CDR3 protein: CASSPWGAASSGNTIYF
CDR3 length: 14; clone size: .; D gene: .; J gene: TRBJ1-5; V gene: TRBV10-2; CDR3 DNA: TGCGCCAGCAGTGACTCGGTGAACAATCAGCCCCAGCATTTT; CDR3 protein: CASSDSVNNQPQHF
CDR3 length: 13; clone size: .; D gene: .; J gene: TRBJ1-1; V gene: TRBV20-1; CDR3 DNA: TGCAGTGCTAGCCCCGACCCGAACACTGAAGCTTTCTTT; CDR3 protein: CSASPDPNTEAFF
CDR3 length: 15; clone size: many; D gene: TRBD1; J gene: TRBJ2-3; V gene: TRBV24-1; CDR3 DNA: TGTGCCACCAGTGATTTGGGACAGGGAACAGATACGCAGTATTTT; CDR3 protein: CATSDLGQGTDTQYF
CDR3 length: 11; clone size: many; D gene: .; J gene: TRBJ1-3; V gene: TRBV12-3/TRBV12-4; CDR3 DNA: TGTGCCAGCATGGGGAGAAGCACCATATATTTT; CDR3 protein: CASMGRSTIYF
CDR3 length: 14; clone size: .; D gene: .; J gene: TRBJ1-1; V gene: TRBV5-1; CDR3 DNA: TGCGCCAGCAGCTTGCAAGGGGGAAGCACTGAAGCTTTCTTT; CDR3 protein: CASSLQGGSTEAFF
CDR3 length: 13; clone size: few; D gene: .; J gene: TRBJ1-1; V gene: TRBV3-1; CDR3 DNA: TGTGCCAGCAGCCAAAGGATGAGACCTGAAGCTTTCTTT; CDR3 protein: CASSQRMRPEAFF
CDR3 length: 16; clone size: .; D gene: .; J gene: TRBJ1-1; V gene: TRBV5-4; CDR3 DNA: TGTGCCAGCAGCTTTTGGCGGGGGGCTAAGAACACTGAAGCTTTCTTT; CDR3 protein: CASSFWRGAKNTEAFF
CDR3 length: 14; clone size: .; D gene: .; J gene: TRBJ1-2; V gene: TRBV12-3/TRBV12-4; CDR3 DNA: TGTGCCAGCACCCTGAGGGGTAGAGGAGACGGCTACACCTTC; CDR3 protein: CASTLRGRGDGYTF
CDR3 length: 14; clone size: .; D gene: .; J gene: TRBJ2-2; V gene: TRBV6-5; CDR3 DNA: TGTGCCAGCAGTTACGGGACACCCACCGGGGAGCTGTTTTTT; CDR3 protein: CASSYGTPTGELFF
CDR3 length: 12; clone size: .; D gene: .; J gene: TRBJ2-1; V gene: TRBV29-1; CDR3 DNA: TGCAGCGTTGAAGAGGTCACCGGAGAGCAGTTCTTC; CDR3 protein: CSVEEVTGEQFF
CDR3 length: 16; clone size: few; D gene: .; J gene: TRBJ2-2; V gene: TRBV5-5; CDR3 DNA: TGTGCCAGCAGCGGGGACCCCGGGAGCAACACCGGGGAGCTGTTTTTT; CDR3 protein: CASSGDPGSNTGELFF
CDR3 length: 12; clone size: many; D gene: TRBD1; J gene: TRBJ1-5; V gene: TRBV10-2; CDR3 DNA: TGCGCCAGCAGGCAGGGGGATCAGCCCCAGCATTTT; CDR3 protein: CASRQGDQPQHF
CDR3 length: 18; clone size: .; D gene: TRBD2; J gene: TRBJ2-3; V gene: TRBV5-1; CDR3 DNA: TGCGCCAGCAGCTTGGCTCTGGCTAGCGGGGGGGCCGCAGATACGCAGTATTTT; CDR3 protein: CASSLALASGGAADTQYF
CDR3 length: 12; clone size: few; D gene: .; J gene: TRBJ2-2; V gene: TRBV7-9; CDR3 DNA: TGTGCCAGCAGCCGGATTAGCGGGGAGCTGTTTTTT; CDR3 protein: CASSRISGELFF
CDR3 length: 15; clone size: .; D gene: .; J gene: TRBJ2-3; V gene: TRBV20-1; CDR3 DNA: TGCAGTGCCCCTCTGGCAGGACAAAACACAGATACGCAGTATTTT; CDR3 protein: CSAPLAGQNTDTQYF
CDR3 length: 14; clone size: few; D gene: TRBD1; J gene: TRBJ1-5; V gene: TRBV10-3; CDR3 DNA: TGTGCCATCAGTCCGACAGGGGACAATCAGCCCCAGCATTTT; CDR3 protein: CAISPTGDNQPQHF
CDR3 length: 14; clone size: few; D gene: TRBD1; J gene: TRBJ2-7; V gene: TRBV20-1; CDR3 DNA: TGCAGTGCTCGGACCGGGACAGTGTTCGACGAGCAGTACTTC; CDR3 protein: CSARTGTVFDEQYF
CDR3 length: 13; clone size: few; D gene: .; J gene: TRBJ1-5; V gene: TRBV7-8; CDR3 DNA: TGTGCCAGCAGCCTGGGCCCCAGGGAGCCCCAGCATTTT; CDR3 protein: CASSLGPREPQHF
CDR3 length: 15; clone size: many; D gene: .; J gene: TRBJ2-1; V gene: TRBV11-1; CDR3 DNA: TGTGCCAGCAGCTTAGGCAGGGAGCCCTACAATGAGCAGTTCTTC; CDR3 protein: CASSLGREPYNEQFF
CDR3 length: 14; clone size: few; D gene: .; J gene: TRBJ2-1; V gene: TRBV5-1; CDR3 DNA: TGCGCCAGCAGCTTGATCCCAACCTACAATGAGCAGTTCTTC; CDR3 protein: CASSLIPTYNEQFF
CDR3 length: 13; clone size: few; D gene: .; J gene: TRBJ1-2; V gene: TRBV6-6; CDR3 DNA: TGTGCCAGCAGGGACAGTACTAACTATGGCTACACCTTC; CDR3 protein: CASRDSTNYGYTF
CDR3 length: 13; clone size: many; D gene: .; J gene: TRBJ2-1; V gene: TRBV7-9; CDR3 DNA: TGTGCCAGCAGCGGGACGGTTATCGGTGAGCAGTTCTTC; CDR3 protein: CASSGTVIGEQFF
CDR3 length: 13; clone size: .; D gene: .; J gene: TRBJ2-5; V gene: TRBV7-9; CDR3 DNA: TGTGCCAGCAGCTTTCAGGACCAAGAGATCGTTCACTTC; CDR3 protein: CASSFQDQEIVHF
CDR3 length: 13; clone size: few; D gene: .; J gene: TRBJ1-4; V gene: TRBV10-3; CDR3 DNA: TGTGCCCATCAAGAGGTCCCCGGAGAAAAACTGTTTTTT; CDR3 protein: CAHQEVPGEKLFF
CDR3 length: 16; clone size: .; D gene: .; J gene: TRBJ2-1; V gene: TRBV6-2/TRBV6-3; CDR3 DNA: TGTGCCAGCAGAGTCCCGGGACTCCGTCTGATCAATGAGCAGTTCTTC; CDR3 protein: CASRVPGLRLINEQFF
CDR3 length: 13; clone size: .; D gene: .; J gene: TRBJ2-1; V gene: TRBV7-3; CDR3 DNA: TGTGCCAGCAGCTTAGTTCCAGGAGTCGAGCAGTTCTTC; CDR3 protein: CASSLVPGVEQFF
CDR3 length: 15; clone size: many; D gene: .; J gene: TRBJ1-1; V gene: TRBV7-9; CDR3 DNA: TGTGCCAGCAGCCCGCTAGGGGCCATGAACACTGAAGCTTTCTTT; CDR3 protein: CASSPLGAMNTEAFF
CDR3 length: 15; clone size: many; D gene: .; J gene: TRBJ2-7; V gene: TRBV12-3/TRBV12-4; CDR3 DNA: TGTGCCAGCAGTCCGTCCTCCAGGGGTTTGGGGGAGCAGTACTTC; CDR3 protein: CASSPSSRGLGEQYF
CDR3 length: 11; clone size: many; D gene: .; J gene: TRBJ2-1; V gene: TRBV10-3; CDR3 DNA: TGTGCCATCAGCCTGGCTGATGAGCAGTTCTTC; CDR3 protein: CAISLADEQFF
CDR3 length: 12; clone size: few; D gene: .; J gene: TRBJ2-1; V gene: TRBV7-9; CDR3 DNA: TGTGCCAGCAGCTTTCAGGGGTATGAGCAGTTCTTC; CDR3 protein: CASSFQGYEQFF
CDR3 length: 14; clone size: few; D gene: TRBD1; J gene: TRBJ1-2; V gene: TRBV6-5; CDR3 DNA: TGTGCCAGCAGTTACTCGGCAGGGGGCTATGGCTACACCTTC; CDR3 protein: CASSYSAGGYGYTF
CDR3 length: 15; clone size: .; D gene: TRBD1; J gene: TRBJ2-1; V gene: TRBV6-1; CDR3 DNA: TGTGCCAGCAGCCCTCGGGGACAGGGGGCCGATGAGCAGTTCTTC; CDR3 protein: CASSPRGQGADEQFF
CDR3 length: 14; clone size: many; D gene: TRBD2; J gene: TRBJ2-1; V gene: TRBV20-1; CDR3 DNA: TGCAGTGCTAGGCGCGGGGGGGCCCACAATGAGCAGTTCTTC; CDR3 protein: CSARRGGAHNEQFF
CDR3 length: 12; clone size: few; D gene: .; J gene: TRBJ2-7; V gene: TRBV12-3/TRBV12-4; CDR3 DNA: TGTGCCAGTGGGCCCCTACGGGTAGAACAGTACTTC; CDR3 protein: CASGPLRVEQYF
CDR3 length: 12; clone size: .; D gene: TRBD1; J gene: TRBJ2-3; V gene: TRBV11-1; CDR3 DNA: TGTGCCACCGAGGGGGCTGGGGATACGCAGTATTTT; CDR3 protein: CATEGAGDTQYF
CDR3 length: 14; clone size: .; D gene: .; J gene: TRBJ1-2; V gene: TRBV3-1; CDR3 DNA: TGTGCCAGCAGCCAACAGGGTATCGCCTATGGCTACACCTTC; CDR3 protein: CASSQQGIAYGYTF
CDR3 length: 17; clone size: .; D gene: TRBD1; J gene: TRBJ1-3; V gene: TRBV5-1; CDR3 DNA: TGCGCCAGCAGCTCGGGACAGGGAATTACCTCTGGAAACACCATATATTTT; CDR3 protein: CASSSGQGITSGNTIYF
CDR3 length: 19; clone size: few; D gene: .; J gene: TRBJ1-1; V gene: TRBV6-2/TRBV6-3; CDR3 DNA: TGTGCCAGCAGTTACTCTTTGGCTTGGACAACCCTCATGAACACTGAAGCTTTCTTT; CDR3 protein: CASSYSLAWTTLMNTEAFF
CDR3 length: 14; clone size: .; D gene: TRBD1; J gene: TRBJ1-4; V gene: TRBV4-2; CDR3 DNA: TGTGCCAGCAGTGCCAGGGGGCAGAATGAAAAACTGTTTTTT; CDR3 protein: CASSARGQNEKLFF
CDR3 length: 14; clone size: .; D gene: .; J gene: TRBJ2-3; V gene: TRBV3-1; CDR3 DNA: TGTGCCAGCAGCGCAGGGGCCAAGGAAGATACGCAGTATTTT; CDR3 protein: CASSAGAKEDTQYF
CDR3 length: 13; clone size: few; D gene: .; J gene: TRBJ2-3; V gene: TRBV6-2/TRBV6-3; CDR3 DNA: TGTGCCAGCAGTTACGTTGCGACAGATACGCAGTATTTT; CDR3 protein: CASSYVATDTQYF
CDR3 length: 15; clone size: .; D gene: TRBD1; J gene: TRBJ1-1; V gene: TRBV11-1; CDR3 DNA: TGTTCCAGCAGCTGGGACAGGGATCTGAACACTGAAGCTTTCTTT; CDR3 protein: CSSSWDRDLNTEAFF
CDR3 length: 15; clone size: many; D gene: .; J gene: TRBJ1-1; V gene: TRBV2; CDR3 DNA: TGTGCCAGCAGGCTTGAGGACCTATATTGGACTGAAGCTTTCTTT; CDR3 protein: CASRLEDLYWTEAFF
CDR3 length: 15; clone size: many; D gene: .; J gene: TRBJ1-6; V gene: TRBV7-8; CDR3 DNA: TGTGCCAGCAGCTTAGTGAGGGACCCAAATTCACCCCTCCACTTT; CDR3 protein: CASSLVRDPNSPLHF
CDR3 length: 14; clone size: .; D gene: .; J gene: TRBJ2-1; V gene: TRBV10-2; CDR3 DNA: TGCGCCAGCGGAACAGGAAGCTCCTACAATGAGCAGTTCTTC; CDR3 protein: CASGTGSSYNEQFF
CDR3 length: 13; clone size: few; D gene: .; J gene: TRBJ2-3; V gene: TRBV7-2; CDR3 DNA: TGTGCCAGCAGCCTACTCATCACAGATACGCAGTATTTT; CDR3 protein: CASSLLITDTQYF